This entry lists 23 T cell receptor beta chains sequenced from one sample in a study of cytomegalovirus exposure and HLA in healthy donors (TCRdb year 2017). Library generation was performed with the immunoSEQ multiplex PCR assay. For the multiplex PCR, a mixture combining 60 forward primers for TCR Vbeta segments and 13 reverse primers for TCR Jbeta segments was used. This is the immuneACCESS table as TCRdb keeps it, with only in-frame sequences that have V and J called. A part of the clones is gone; compared with another copy, unresolved V genes explain less than half, and the rest is unexplained. The sample data list more than 90,000 clones, and 79% of these were observed just once. The ten largest clones take up 2.5% to 3.5% of the sample. The material sequenced was PBMCs. The origin of the receptors is a woman younger than 30 in good health and CMV-seropositive.

The rearrangement uses TRBV27 and TRBJ2-5; 10 positions agree with TRBD2. Germline loops: CDR1 MNHEY, CDR2 SMNVEV (reference sequence). The V segment lost 2 bases and the J segment 11 bases; nucleotides outside the gene matches: 5. CDR3 length: 13 residues. CDR3 region: CASSLLKREGQYF. CDR3 DNA sequence: TGTGCCAGCAGTTTACTGAAGCGGGAGGGGCAGTACTTC.

The table lists this clone with a few counts. The chain combines TRBV5-6 with TRBJ2-3; maybe TRBD2 (6 bases). Trimming left V 2 bases short and J 8 bases short, with 6 bases between. The CDR3 is made up of 11 amino acids. Germline CDR1 and CDR2: SGHDT and YYEEEE. The CDR3 loop is CASSLLATQYF. In DNA form, the CDR3 reads TGTGCCAGCAGCTTACTAGCTACGCAGTATTTT.

The rearrangement joins TRBV27 to TRBJ2-7, with 10 bases aligning to TRBD1. Germline loops: CDR1 MNHEY, CDR2 SMNVEV (reference sequence). This CDR3 region has 15 residues. Trimming took 4 bases from V and 1 from J; bases not matched to a gene: 4. CDR3 residues: CASSSTGGESYEQYF. CDR3 coding DNA: TGTGCCAGCAGTTCGACAGGGGGCGAATCCTACGAGCAGTACTTC.

This clone was seen only a few times. V gene TRBV6-4 combines with J gene TRBJ2-1; 9 nucleotides line up with TRBD2. J lost 4 bases, V lost 0 bases, and 1 base had no gene match. This CDR3 spans 15 amino acids. Germline loops: CDR1 MRHNA, CDR2 SNTAGT. Here the CDR3 reads CASSDSSGSYNEQFF. The CDR3 DNA reads TGTGCCAGCAGTGACTCTAGCGGGAGTTACAATGAGCAGTTCTTC.

The CDR3 protein is CASSLSRWGGGYGYTF. The CDR3 DNA reads TGTGCCAGCAGTTTATCCCGATGGGGGGGCGGCTATGGCTACACCTTC. The chain links TRBV28 to TRBJ1-2; D possibly corresponds to TRBD1 (6 bases). V gave up 1 base and J gave up 4 bases, with 16 bases separating them. The CDR3 runs 16 residues. Germline V CDR1 and CDR2: MDHEN, SYDVKM.

The V and J genes are TRBV7-8 and TRBJ2-7, with 9 bases fitting TRBD1. The V segment lost 5 bases and the J segment 3 bases; nucleotides outside the gene matches: 8. Germline values: CDR1 SGHVS, CDR2 FQNEAQ. CDR3 length equals 15 residues. The CDR3 loop is CASSAGQGDLYEQYF. The CDR3 DNA reads TGTGCCAGCAGCGCGGGACAGGGTGATCTCTACGAGCAGTACTTC.

As for this clone: One end of the junction varies from germline; a read error may be responsible. The rearrangement joins TRBV9 to TRBJ1-3; D is unclear. The CDR3 spans 14 residues. Germline lookup yields CDR1 SGDLS and CDR2 YYNGEE. CDR3 DNA sequence: TGTGCCAGCAGGGTAGCGATCCGGGGAAACACCATATATTTT. This encodes CASRVAIRGNTIYF.

The V call is TRBV2, the J call TRBJ2-7, with 8 bases aligning to TRBD1. The V gene's germline CDR1 is SNHLY and CDR2 FYNNEI. The ends lost 0 bases at V and 4 bases at J; junction bases unmatched: 5. The CDR3 covers 15 residues. CDR3 in DNA: TGTGCCAGCAGTGAAGCAGGTCAGGGGGCTTACGAGCAGTACTTC. Translated: CASSEAGQGAYEQYF. Full variable domain (outside the CDR3, taken from reference TRBV2 and TRBJ2-7): EPEVTQTPSHQVTQMGQEVILRCVPISNHLYFYWYRQILGQKVEFLVSFYNNEISEKSEIFDDQFSVERPDGSNFTLKIRSTKLEDSAMYFCASSEAGQGAYEQYFGPGTRLTVT.

This chain links TRBV5-1 with TRBJ2-7; 10 bases align to TRBD1. CDR1 SGHRS and CDR2 YFSETQ come from the germline V gene. Germline trimming cut 4 bases from V and 5 bases from J; bases unmatched to any gene: 12. This CDR3 is built from 16 residues. The CDR3 spells CASSQGRGQGYDEQYF. Here the CDR3 DNA reads TGCGCCAGCAGCCAGGGAAGGGGACAGGGGTACGACGAGCAGTACTTC. The whole variable domain, remainder taken from reference TRBV5-1 and TRBJ2-7, is KAGVTQTPRYLIKTRGQQVTLSCSPISGHRSVSWYQQTPGQGLQFLFEYFSETQRNKGNFPGRFSGRQFSNSRSEMNVSTLELGDSALYLCASSQGRGQGYDEQYFGPGTRLTVT.

This clone was seen only a few times. The chain links TRBV6-5 to TRBJ1-3; D not resolved. The V gene lost 3 bases and the J gene lost 4 bases, with 10 bases spanning the gap. The CDR3 is 14 amino acids. Germline loops: CDR1 MNHEY, CDR2 SVGAGI. CDR3 sequence reads: CASSYSESGNTIYF. The DNA of the CDR3 is TGTGCCAGCAGTTATAGTGAATCCGGAAACACCATATATTTT.

The chain joins TRBV19 to TRBJ1-2, with TRBD1 identical over 7 bases. The CDR3 is 16 amino acids. Germline CDR1 is LNHDA and CDR2 is SQIVND (reference sequence). Unmatched junction bases numbered 10, after V lost 6 bases and J lost 0 bases. The CDR3 region is CASRPGTASANYGYTF. The DNA for the CDR3 is TGTGCCAGTAGGCCCGGGACAGCCTCTGCTAACTATGGCTACACCTTC.

V gene TRBV28 combines with J gene TRBJ2-5, with unresolved D. Trimming removed 6 bases at V and 7 bases at J, with 15 bases between. This CDR3 region has 13 residues. Germline V lookup: CDR1 MDHEN, CDR2 SYDVKM. CDR3 sequence (DNA): TGTGCCAGCAGCCTTTCTCTTGGCGGGACCCAGTACTTC. Translation gives CASSLSLGGTQYF.

The chain links TRBV7-2 to TRBJ2-2; D perhaps matches TRBD2 (5 bases). V dropped 3 bases and J dropped 6 bases, with 11 bases sitting between them. The CDR3 extends over 14 amino acids. Germline V gene sequence: CDR1 SGHTA, CDR2 FQGNSA. The CDR3 region is CASSLVVGAGELFF. The CDR3 nucleotides are TGTGCCAGCAGCTTGGTGGTCGGGGCCGGGGAGCTGTTTTTT.

The CDR3 is CASSLSFTSGRGEQYF. CDR3 coding DNA: TGTGCCAGCAGTTTATCGTTCACTAGCGGGAGGGGCGAGCAGTACTTC. The V and J genes are TRBV27 and TRBJ2-7; TRBD2 aligns across 13 bases. From germline, CDR1 is MNHEY and CDR2 SMNVEV (reference sequence). This CDR3 spans 16 amino acids. Trimming at V came to 0 bases and at J to 6 bases, leaving 5 bases not matched to a gene.

The rearrangement uses TRBV5-6 and TRBJ1-6; TRBD1 is a possible D gene (6 bases). The CDR3 runs 15 residues. Germline V CDR1 and CDR2: SGHDT, YYEEEE. With 2 bases removed from V and 14 bases from J, the gap between germline ends came to 20 bases. DNA for the CDR3: TGTGCCAGCAGCTTTTGGAGGACAGCTACGAGGGCCCTCCACTTT. Protein: CASSFWRTATRALHF.

This clone occurred once. The chain uses TRBV7-9 and TRBJ2-2; 8 positions match TRBD2. CDR3 length equals 19 residues. Germline loops: CDR1 SEHNR, CDR2 FQNEAQ (reference sequence). V was pared by 0 bases and J by 0 bases, with 9 bases of the junction left unmatched. The CDR3 protein is CASSLAVGSGNSNTGELFF. CDR3 nucleotides: TGTGCCAGCAGCTTAGCGGTCGGTAGCGGGAACTCGAACACCGGGGAGCTGTTTTTT.

The chain joins TRBV6-5 to TRBJ2-1; D is perhaps TRBD2 (6 bases). The V gene lost 2 bases and the J gene lost 7 bases, with 15 bases spanning the gap. The CDR3 has 15 residues. CDR1 is MNHEY and CDR2 is SVGAGI in the germline V gene. CDR3 in amino acids: CASSYGRRAGNEQFF. CDR3 DNA sequence: TGTGCCAGCAGTTACGGTAGGCGGGCGGGGAATGAGCAGTTCTTC.

This chain uses TRBV7-3 with TRBJ2-7; a possible D gene is TRBD1 (6 bases). CDR3 length equals 13 residues. Germline CDR1 is SGHTA and CDR2 is FQGTGA. Trimming shortened V by 5 bases and J by 3 bases, and 11 bases separated the two germline ends. DNA for the CDR3: TGTGCCAGCAGCCACGGACAGAACTACGAGCAGTACTTC. Protein product: CASSHGQNYEQYF.

This clone occurred once. The chain links TRBV28 to TRBJ2-7; maybe TRBD2 (5 bases). Deletions cut 5 bases from V and 0 bases from J, with 8 bases between. This CDR3 has 13 residues. Germline CDR1 and CDR2: MDHEN and SYDVKM. CDR3 nucleotide sequence: TGTGCCAGCAGTCGGGGAAGCTCCTACGAGCAGTACTTC. Encoded protein: CASSRGSSYEQYF.

This clone was counted a few times. The rearrangement uses TRBV27 and TRBJ1-5; no reliable D call. Per the germline V gene, CDR1 is MNHEY and CDR2 is SMNVEV (reference sequence). The CDR3 is made up of 14 amino acids. V gave up 0 bases and J gave up 7 bases, with 10 bases separating them. DNA for the CDR3: TGTGCCAGCAGTTTATCCCCTCGGAGCCAGCCCCAGCATTTT. Translated: CASSLSPRSQPQHF.

The chain is built from TRBV6-6 and TRBJ2-1; 8 bases map to TRBD2. This CDR3 contains 16 residues. CDR1 is MNHNY, CDR2 SVGAGI, per germline (reference sequence). V was pared by 10 bases and J by 0 bases, with 11 bases of the junction left unmatched. The CDR3 reads CAIDLLGTSSYNEQFF. CDR3 DNA: TGTGCCATAGACCTCCTTGGGACTAGCTCCTACAATGAGCAGTTCTTC.

V usage is TRBV5-8 and J usage is TRBJ2-7; 14 positions match TRBD2. Per germline, CDR1 SGHTS and CDR2 YDEGEE. V lost 2 bases and J lost 12; bases outside the gene matches: 7. This CDR3 comprises 14 residues. CDR3 DNA sequence: TGTGCCAGCAGCTTCCGGACTAGCGGGAGGATTGCGTACTTC. This codes for CASSFRTSGRIAYF.

On this clone: One end of the junction is discordant with germline, which a read error may explain. The chain is built from TRBV4-1 and TRBJ2-5; tentative D call: TRBD2 (7 bases). Looked up from germline, CDR1 is MGHRA and CDR2 is YSYEKL. CDR3 size: 18 residues. This CDR3 is CAISQPLRGGARRETQYF. CDR3 nucleotides: TGCGCCATCAGCCAACCCTTAAGGGGGGGGGCGCGAAGAGAGACCCAGTACTTC.